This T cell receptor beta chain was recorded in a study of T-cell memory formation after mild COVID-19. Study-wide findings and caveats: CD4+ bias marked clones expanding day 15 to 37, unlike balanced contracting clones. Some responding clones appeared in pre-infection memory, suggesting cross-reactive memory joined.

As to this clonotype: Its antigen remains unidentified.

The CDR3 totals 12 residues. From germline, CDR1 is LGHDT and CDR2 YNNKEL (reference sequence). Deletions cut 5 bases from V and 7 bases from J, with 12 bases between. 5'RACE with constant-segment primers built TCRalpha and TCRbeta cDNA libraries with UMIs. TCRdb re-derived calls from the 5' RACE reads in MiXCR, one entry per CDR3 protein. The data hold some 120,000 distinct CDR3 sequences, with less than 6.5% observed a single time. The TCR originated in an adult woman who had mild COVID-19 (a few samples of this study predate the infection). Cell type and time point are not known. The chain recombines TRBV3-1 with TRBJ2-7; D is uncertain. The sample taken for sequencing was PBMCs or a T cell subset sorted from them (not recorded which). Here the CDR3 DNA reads TGTGCCAGCAGCTCCTGGCATCTGGAGCAGTACTTC. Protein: CASSSWHLEQYF.